These 26 T cell receptor beta chains came from one sample sequenced in a study of shared clonotypes between healthy human individuals. Libraries were prepared by immunoSEQ multiplex PCR; TCRdb keeps only in-frame clonotypes and omits some of them. The sample comprises about 79,000 clones, about 61% of which are singletons, and 51% rests with the top ten. The sequencing input was memory CD8+ T cells sorted from blood. Stated subset: CD45RO+ cells pooled with CCR7-negative TemRA cells. These TCRs come from a man aged 25-40 years in good health.

This clone was recorded many times. The V gene is TRBV27, the J gene TRBJ2-5; 7 bases line up with TRBD1. The CDR3 length is 15 residues. Germline CDR1 MNHEY, CDR2 SMNVEV (reference sequence). Unmatched junction bases numbered 9, after V lost 6 bases and J lost 2 bases. Here the CDR3 DNA reads TGTGCCAGCAGGCCCTTAGGGGGCTCGCAAGAGACCCAGTACTTC. This sequence encodes CASRPLGGSQETQYF.

V is TRBV4-1 and J is TRBJ2-1; 11 bases match TRBD1. J gave up 7 bases and V 3 bases, and 8 bases lay outside the gene matches. CDR3 length: 16 residues. The germline V gene has CDR1 MGHRA and CDR2 YSYEKL. CDR3 residues: CASSHWTGGRWNEQFF. CDR3 coding DNA: TGCGCCAGCAGCCATTGGACAGGGGGCCGTTGGAATGAGCAGTTCTTC.

V gene TRBV28 combines with J gene TRBJ2-7, with 10 bases lining up with TRBD2. Germline V gives CDR1 MDHEN, CDR2 SYDVKM. This CDR3 contains 16 residues. The ends lost 4 bases at V and 0 bases at J; junction bases unmatched: 6. CDR3 in amino acids: CASSSTSGPDSYEQYF. CDR3 DNA sequence: TGTGCCAGCAGTTCGACTAGCGGGCCGGACTCCTACGAGCAGTACTTC.

This clone was counted between two and nine times. The chain recombines TRBV2 with TRBJ1-5; 8 bases fit TRBD1. V lost 6 bases to trimming and J lost 7 bases; unmatched junction nucleotides: 8. Germline V gene lookup returns CDR1 SNHLY and CDR2 FYNNEI. CDR3 length equals 14 residues. The DNA for the CDR3 is TGTGCCAGCAGGTGGACAGGGAGCGGGCAGCCCCAGCATTTT. Translation: CASRWTGSGQPQHF.

This chain uses TRBV6-5 with TRBJ2-7; D uncertain. Germline values: CDR1 MNHEY, CDR2 SVGAGI. The CDR3 loop spans 13 amino acids. Between the trimmed V and J ends, which lost 8 bases and 6 bases, there was a span of 17 bases. CDR3 in DNA: TGTGCCAGCGGATGGGCCCCTGGGCGCGAGCAGTACTTC. It encodes CASGWAPGREQYF.

As regards this clone: It is likely a read error: a sequence one base away is far more abundant. The gene calls are TRBV7-9 and TRBJ2-7; D ambiguous. The CDR3 runs 14 residues. Germline V gives CDR1 SEHNR, CDR2 FQNEAQ (reference sequence). CDR3 sequence: CTSSSPSSPYEQYF. The CDR3 coding sequence is TGTACCAGCAGCTCTCCGAGCTCTCCCTACGAGCAGTACTTC.

There are a few counts of this clone. This rearrangement joins TRBV9 to TRBJ2-5, with D perhaps being TRBD1 or TRBD2 (5 bases each). CDR3 size: 14 residues. CDR1 SGDLS and CDR2 YYNGEE come from the germline V gene. Trimming pared 3 bases from V and 5 bases from J, leaving 14 bases between. CDR3 DNA: TGTGCCAGCAGCGATTCCGGGACCTCGGAGACCCAGTACTTC. This encodes CASSDSGTSETQYF. Filled out from reference TRBV9 and TRBJ2-5, the complete variable domain reads DSGVTQTPKHLITATGQRVTLRCSPRSGDLSVYWYQQSLDQGLQFLIQYYNGEERAKGNILERFSAQQFPDLHSELNLSSLELGDSALYFCASSDSGTSETQYFGPGTRLLVL.

CDR3: CASSIGATDEQFF. DNA for the CDR3: TGTGCCAGCAGTATCGGGGCCACGGATGAGCAGTTCTTC. J is TRBJ2-1 and V is TRBV25-1; D possibly uses TRBD1 or TRBD2 (5 bases each). CDR1 and CDR2 from the germline V gene are MGHDK and SYGVNS. CDR3 length: 13 amino acids. Trimming took 5 bases from V and 8 from J, leaving 13 bases between them.

The gene calls are TRBV7-6 and TRBJ2-1, with D unresolved. CDR3 length: 13 residues. Looked up from germline, CDR1 is SGHVS and CDR2 is FNYEAQ. Between the trimmed V and J ends, which lost 1 base and 8 bases, there was a span of 9 bases. The CDR3 nucleotides are TGTGCCAGCAGCTTAGTATCGTGGGATGAGCAGTTCTTC. It translates to CASSLVSWDEQFF.

This clone was found many times. The chain is built from TRBV5-1 and TRBJ1-4; D is perhaps TRBD1 (5 bases). V lost 2 bases and J lost 1, with 9 bases in between. This CDR3 spans 15 amino acids. CDR1 and CDR2 (germline): SGHRS, YFSETQ. This CDR3 is CASSFRGVTNEKLFF. The CDR3 region has the DNA TGCGCCAGCAGCTTCCGGGGGGTAACTAATGAAAAACTGTTTTTT.

Only a few counts were recorded for this clone. The V gene is TRBV10-2, the J gene TRBJ2-2, with 7 bases identical to TRBD1. The CDR3 extends over 15 amino acids. V lost 6 bases and J lost 5; bases outside the gene matches: 9. CDR1 and CDR2 (germline): WSHSY, SAAADI. The CDR3 loop is CASRAPGGRTGELFF. The CDR3 DNA is TGCGCCAGCAGGGCCCCAGGGGGACGGACCGGGGAGCTGTTTTTT.

The chain employs TRBV14 and TRBJ2-1; 7 bases are a match to TRBD2. The CDR3 length is 16 residues. The germline V gene encodes CDR1 SGHDN and CDR2 FVKESK. With V trimmed by 0 bases and J by 2 bases, 4 bases remained unmatched. The CDR3 reads CASSQDRLAAYNEQFF. The CDR3 DNA sequence: TGTGCCAGCAGCCAAGATCGACTAGCTGCCTACAATGAGCAGTTCTTC.

This clone was counted only a few times. This rearrangement joins TRBV9 to TRBJ1-1; D remains ambiguous. CDR3 length: 12 residues. Germline V gene sequence: CDR1 SGDLS, CDR2 YYNGEE. V was cut by 0 bases and J by 4 bases, with 4 bases left in between. This CDR3 is CASSVVGTEAFF. DNA for the CDR3: TGTGCCAGCAGCGTAGTGGGCACTGAAGCTTTCTTT.

A note on this clone: This may be a read error: a much more frequent sequence differs by one nucleotide. The chain uses TRBV28 and TRBJ2-7; the D gene could be TRBD1 or TRBD2 (5 bases each). Germline values: CDR1 MDHEN, CDR2 SYDVKM. Trimming took off 6 bases at V and 3 bases at J, with 12 bases between the two ends. The CDR3 is made up of 13 amino acids. The CDR3 DNA reads as TGTGCCAGCAGATCCGGGACCAACTACGAGCAGTACTTC. This encodes CASRSGTNYEQYF. Drawing the rest from reference TRBV28 and TRBJ2-7, the complete variable domain is DVKVTQSSRYLVKRTGEKVFLECVQDMDHENMFWYRQDPGLGLRLIYFSYDVKMKEKGDIPEGYSVSREKKERFSLILESASTNQTSMYLCASRSGTNYEQYFGPGTRLTVT.

A few counts support this clone. V is TRBV7-6 and J is TRBJ1-1, with 8 bases matching TRBD1. Trimming cost V 5 bases and J 0 bases; bases outside gene matches: 5. CDR3 length: 15 residues. Germline CDR1 SGHVS, CDR2 FNYEAQ. CDR3 residues: CASSPLTGVNTEAFF. The CDR3 DNA reads as TGTGCCAGCAGCCCTTTGACAGGGGTGAACACTGAAGCTTTCTTT.

This clone was detected a few times. The J gene is TRBJ2-1, the V gene TRBV16; 9 positions agree with TRBD1. With 4 bases clipped from V and 8 bases from J, the junction kept 9 bases outside the gene matches. The CDR3 consists of 15 residues. Germline values: CDR1 KGHSY, CDR2 FQNENV. CDR3 sequence: CASSPRTGDLYEQFF. The CDR3 nucleotides read TGTGCCAGCAGCCCACGGACAGGGGATCTATATGAGCAGTTCTTC.

This clone was observed a few times. The V gene is TRBV18, the J gene TRBJ2-3; no clear D gene. Germline CDR1 and CDR2: KGHSH and LQKENI. Trimming pared 6 bases from V and 4 bases from J, leaving 14 bases between. This CDR3 has 14 residues. CDR3 sequence (DNA): TGTGCCAGCTCGTCCCCTCCTGATGCAGATACGCAGTATTTT. It codes for CASSSPPDADTQYF.

This clone was observed a handful of times. The rearrangement links TRBV25-1 to TRBJ2-1; D is undetermined. Germline V gene data show CDR1 as MGHDK and CDR2 as SYGVNS. V was pared by 5 bases and J by 8 bases, with 7 bases between. The CDR3 sequence is 11 residues long. CDR3 in amino acids: CASSKTDEQFF. DNA for the CDR3: TGTGCCAGCAGTAAGACCGATGAGCAGTTCTTC.

V and J are TRBV30 and TRBJ2-5; D gene unclear. Per the germline V gene, CDR1 is GTSNPN and CDR2 is SVGIG (reference sequence). V was clipped by 1 base and J by 5 bases, with 11 bases between them. The length of the CDR3 is 13 residues. CDR3 loop: CAWSGVPRETQYF. The CDR3 DNA is TGTGCCTGGAGTGGGGTCCCACGGGAGACCCAGTACTTC.

This chain links TRBV28 with TRBJ1-4, with D possibly matching TRBD1 (5 bases). Germline values: CDR1 MDHEN, CDR2 SYDVKM. V lost 2 bases and J lost 5, with 9 bases in between. This CDR3 comprises 14 residues. The CDR3 region has the DNA TGTGCCAGCAGTTTAGCAGGGCTGAATGAAAAACTGTTTTTT. Its protein is CASSLAGLNEKLFF.

As to this clone: A far larger clone lies a single base away; this is likely a read error. The gene calls are TRBV11-2 and TRBJ2-1, with D tentatively TRBD1 or TRBD2 (5 bases each). V gave up 3 bases and J gave up 0 bases, with 6 bases separating them. The CDR3 is made up of 14 amino acids. In germline, CDR1 is SGHAT, CDR2 FQNNGV. CDR3 nucleotide sequence: TGTGCCAGCAGCTTTGGGGGCTCCTACAATGAGCAGTTCTTC. Translated, it gives CASSFGGSYNEQFF.

This clone came up once. This chain links TRBV15 with TRBJ2-1, with TRBD1 matching over 10 bases. The CDR3 runs to 15 residues. CDR1 is LNHNV and CDR2 is YYDKDF in the germline V gene (reference sequence). The J segment lost 9 bases and the V segment lost 0 bases, leaving 5 bases of the junction unmatched. CDR3 bases: TGTGCCACCAGCAGAGATCGACAGGGGGCGGGTGAGCAGTTCTTC. Amino acids: CATSRDRQGAGEQFF.

The sample holds a few counts of this clone. This chain uses TRBV7-7 with TRBJ2-1; 7 nucleotides align to TRBD1. The ends lost 4 bases at V and 0 bases at J; junction bases unmatched: 3. The length of the CDR3 is 15 residues. CDR1 is SSHAT and CDR2 is FNYEAQ in the germline V gene (reference sequence). The CDR3 DNA sequence: TGTGCCAGCAGCTCGGACAGGAGCTCCTACAATGAGCAGTTCTTC. Translating it yields CASSSDRSSYNEQFF.

The chain carries TRBV7-8 and TRBJ2-7; TRBD2 might be the D (6 bases). The V and J ends lost 5 bases and 7 bases respectively, with 15 bases between them. The V gene's germline CDR1 is SGHVS and CDR2 FQNEAQ. The CDR3 has 13 residues. CDR3 residues: CASSPVVGGEQYF. The CDR3 coding sequence is TGTGCCAGCAGCCCGGTCGTCGGGGGTGAGCAGTACTTC.

The genes are TRBV4-3 and TRBJ2-7; D remains unclear. Germline CDR1 and CDR2: LGHNA and YSLEER. The CDR3 extends over 13 amino acids. V shed 4 bases and J shed 1 base, with 8 bases lying between them. The CDR3 DNA reads as TGCGCCAGCAGCCCCCTCGGGTCCTACGAGCAGTACTTC. Its translation is CASSPLGSYEQYF.

This chain uses TRBV5-4 with TRBJ2-5; tentative D call: TRBD1 (6 bases). Germline assignment: CDR1 SGHNT and CDR2 YYREEE (reference sequence). This CDR3 region has 13 residues. V lost 9 bases and J 0 bases, leaving 12 bases between the germline ends. Here the CDR3 DNA reads TGTGCCATCAAGGGGGAGAACCAAGAGACCCAGTACTTC. Translated, it gives CAIKGENQETQYF.